This T cell receptor beta chain originates from a study of blood T cell repertoires in COVID-19. Study as a whole: The origin of the acute and convalescent COVID-19 samples was the United States, Italy and Spain.

Donors in Cohort 3 counted as recovered after two negative PCRs, clearance, or symptom resolution. Germline loops: CDR1 LGHNA, CDR2 YNFKEQ. Unmatched junction bases numbered 8, after V lost 1 base and J lost 2 bases. The CDR3 extends over 17 amino acids. Measured with immunoSEQ multiplex PCR; TCRdb has only the in-frame clones, and not every one. The repertoire holds about 270,000 clones, with about nine tenths as singletons. Sequencing used PBMCs or T cells enriched from blood (not recorded which). The chain couples TRBV4-2 to TRBJ2-3; TRBD2 agrees at 8 bases. This clonotype was obtained from a woman aged 18-29 years who had recovered from COVID-19. CDR3 protein: CASSQVSSGWSTDTQYF. Here the CDR3 DNA reads TGTGCCAGCAGCCAAGTTTCTAGCGGGTGGTCCACAGATACGCAGTATTTT.